This T cell receptor (beta chain) is from a study of naive and memory T cell subsets. With 3 bases clipped from V and 4 bases from J, the junction kept 9 bases outside the gene matches. The CDR3 length is 16 residues. CDR1 is SGDLS and CDR2 is YYNGEE in the germline V gene. Both TRBC1 and TRBC2 were covered by a beta constant-region primer of two equimolar oligonucleotides. The ligated cDNA underwent four PCR rounds using SP2 and nested alpha and beta constant-region primers. Each CDR3 protein gets one entry after TCRdb re-called the UMI-ligation and nested PCR reads with MiXCR. The data show 150,000 or so distinct CDR3 sequences, with about 23% seen just once and 0.1% to 0.11% held by the top ten. CMV status came from CD4+ IFNgamma after overnight CMV lysate stimulation. This clonotype has only a few counts. Its antigen remains unknown. Findings and caveats of the study: Possibly reflecting memory cells re-expressing CD45RA, a few larger clonotypes occurred in naive repertoires, especially CD8.

The material sequenced was naive CD4+ T cells from blood. The chain has TRBV9 and TRBJ2-2, with 7 bases fitting TRBD2. The TCR sequence derives from a human donor in good health. The CDR3 reads CASSATSPRSTGELFF. The CDR3 nucleotides read TGTGCCAGCAGCGCGACTAGCCCGAGATCCACCGGGGAGCTGTTTTTT.